A single sample gave rise to the 17 T cell receptor beta chains below, sequenced in a study of T-cell memory formation after mild COVID-19. One entry per CDR3 protein results from TCRdb running MiXCR on the 5' RACE reads. In the table there are 40,000 to 60,000 distinct CDR3 sequences, 25% to 35% of which are singletons. Source material: PBMCs or a T cell subset sorted from them (not recorded which). These receptors came from a man aged 18 to 30 who had mild COVID-19 (a few samples of this study predate the infection). Cell type and time point are not known.

This chain connects TRBV4-3 to TRBJ2-3, with D unclear. The V and J ends lost 5 bases and 1 base respectively, with 4 bases between them. Germline values: CDR1 LGHNA, CDR2 YSLEER. CDR3 length: 12 amino acids. CDR3 sequence reads: CASSWGTDTQYF. CDR3 sequence (DNA): TGCGCCAGCAGCTGGGGCACAGATACGCAGTATTTT.

The V gene is TRBV7-6, the J gene TRBJ1-4; D call uncertain. Trimming left V 2 bases short and J 8 bases short, with 12 bases between. CDR3 length: 14 residues. The V gene's germline CDR1 is SGHVS and CDR2 FNYEAQ. The CDR3 DNA follows: TGTGCCAGCAGCTTATCGGGCGGAGCGGAAAAACTGTTTTTT. Translating it yields CASSLSGGAEKLFF.

This clonotype was seen only a few times. The chain combines TRBV2 with TRBJ2-7; D possibly corresponds to TRBD1 (5 bases). The ends were cut back, 5 bases at V and 2 bases at J, with 16 bases in the middle. From germline, CDR1 is SNHLY and CDR2 FYNNEI. The CDR3 spans 15 residues. The CDR3 is CASSPSRGRTYEQYF. In nucleotides, the CDR3 is TGTGCCAGCAGTCCCAGTAGGGGTCGGACCTACGAGCAGTACTTC.

This clonotype was recorded once. V usage is TRBV7-2 and J usage is TRBJ2-1; the D is unclear. The CDR3 totals 13 residues. V was shortened by 3 bases and J by 4 bases, with 7 bases between the two germline ends. Germline loops: CDR1 SGHTA, CDR2 FQGNSA. As DNA, the CDR3 is TGTGCCAGCAGCTTGGGTCAGTACAATGAGCAGTTCTTC. Its protein is CASSLGQYNEQFF.

This clonotype has a handful of counts. This chain joins TRBV10-3 and TRBJ2-5, with a weak D call TRBD1 (5 bases). V was pared by 0 bases and J by 4 bases, with 18 bases between. The V gene's germline CDR1 is ENHRY and CDR2 SYGVKD. This CDR3 has 17 amino acids. The CDR3 loop is CAISESIGRAFGETQYF. In DNA, the CDR3 is TGTGCCATCAGTGAGTCTATCGGCAGGGCCTTCGGAGAGACCCAGTACTTC.

The V and J genes are TRBV12-3 or TRBV12-4 and TRBJ2-3; D perhaps matches TRBD2 (5 bases). V dropped 2 bases and J dropped 4 bases, with 10 bases sitting between them. There are 14 residues in the CDR3. The CDR3 spells CASSLRGRADTQYF. CDR3 nucleotide sequence: TGTGCCAGCAGTTTACGGGGTCGCGCAGATACGCAGTATTTT.

This clonotype turned up a few times. The gene calls are TRBV10-1 and TRBJ2-3; D uncertain. This CDR3 has 15 residues. CDR1 is WNHNN and CDR2 is SYGVQD in the germline V gene (reference sequence). Trimming shortened V by 6 bases and J by 1 base, and 14 bases separated the two germline ends. The CDR3 DNA reads TGCGCCAGCAGAGAGCCCCCAGGCCGCACAGATACGCAGTATTTT. It codes for CASREPPGRTDTQYF.

This clonotype counts as medium-sized (0.01 to 0.1%). This chain joins TRBV4-1 and TRBJ2-7; perhaps TRBD1 as D (7 bases). Deletions cut 4 bases from V and 0 bases from J, with 13 bases between. The CDR3 runs 15 residues. The germline V gene has CDR1 MGHRA and CDR2 YSYEKL. As DNA, the CDR3 is TGCGCCAGCAGCCTCAGGGGGGAAAGCTCCTACGAGCAGTACTTC. Amino acid sequence: CASSLRGESSYEQYF.

This clonotype occurred a few times. The chain employs TRBV4-2 and TRBJ2-3; tentative D call: TRBD2 (6 bases). Trimming shortened V by 3 bases and J by 1 base, and 17 bases separated the two germline ends. Germline CDR1 is LGHNA and CDR2 is YNFKEQ. There are 17 residues in the CDR3. The CDR3 loop reads CASSQIVEGTGTDTQYF. The DNA for the CDR3 is TGTGCCAGCAGCCAGATAGTGGAGGGCACAGGCACAGATACGCAGTATTTT.

The gene calls are TRBV4-1 and TRBJ1-2; 12 bases align to TRBD1. This CDR3 comprises 17 residues. J gave up 0 bases and V 1 base, and 3 bases lay outside the gene matches. CDR1 is MGHRA and CDR2 is YSYEKL in the germline V gene. DNA of the CDR3: TGCGCCAGCAGCCAAGCCGGGACAGGGGGCCCTAACTATGGCTACACCTTC. Protein: CASSQAGTGGPNYGYTF.

The gene calls are TRBV6-6 and TRBJ2-3, with D possibly TRBD2 on 6 matching bases. Trimming cost V 2 bases and J 4 bases, with 19 bases left between them. The germline V gene has CDR1 MNHNY and CDR2 SVGAGI (reference sequence). The CDR3 has 17 residues. The CDR3 here is CASSYPEGGRLPDTQYF. CDR3 bases: TGTGCCAGCAGTTACCCGGAAGGAGGGAGGTTGCCAGATACGCAGTATTTT.

This clonotype has only a few counts. V gene TRBV27 combines with J gene TRBJ2-5; no clear D. Germline V gene data show CDR1 as MNHEY and CDR2 as SMNVEV (reference sequence). The CDR3 consists of 16 residues. V was shortened by 5 bases and J by 1 base, with 17 bases between the two germline ends. CDR3 sequence: CASSISVQTSQETQYF. The CDR3 nucleotides are TGTGCCAGCAGTATCTCGGTCCAGACCTCCCAAGAGACCCAGTACTTC.

In this sample, this clonotype turned up a few times. The chain is built from TRBV5-6 and TRBJ2-2; a weak D match, TRBD2 (6 bases). With 3 bases removed from V and 5 bases from J, the gap between germline ends came to 23 bases. CDR3 length: 18 residues. The V gene's germline CDR1 is SGHDT and CDR2 YYEEEE. CDR3 coding DNA: TGTGCCAGCAGCTGGGGGGACGACAGCCAGGTTTGGACCGGGGAGCTGTTTTTT. Its translation: CASSWGDDSQVWTGELFF.

The chain links TRBV5-1 to TRBJ1-2, with D maybe TRBD1 (6 bases). V lost 0 bases to trimming and J lost 6 bases, with 15 bases between them. From germline, CDR1 is SGHRS and CDR2 YFSETQ. The CDR3 covers 15 residues. The CDR3: CASSLDGRGKDGYTF. Written as DNA, the CDR3 is TGCGCCAGCAGCTTGGATGGCAGGGGAAAGGATGGCTACACCTTC. Together with reference TRBV5-1 and TRBJ1-2, the CDR3 gives the full variable domain: KAGVTQTPRYLIKTRGQQVTLSCSPISGHRSVSWYQQTPGQGLQFLFEYFSETQRNKGNFPGRFSGRQFSNSRSEMNVSTLELGDSALYLCASSLDGRGKDGYTFGSGTRLTVV.

This clonotype came up a few times. The chain joins TRBV5-5 to TRBJ2-1; TRBD1 might be the D (6 bases). The V gene lost 0 bases and the J gene lost 5 bases, with 15 bases spanning the gap. This CDR3 is built from 16 residues. Germline CDR1 reads SGHKS; CDR2 reads YYEKEE (reference sequence). The CDR3: CASSLVRDNPNNEQFF. CDR3 bases: TGTGCCAGCAGCTTGGTCCGGGACAATCCCAACAATGAGCAGTTCTTC.

The V and J genes are TRBV6-5 and TRBJ1-5; TRBD1 matches at 7 bases. V lost 5 bases, J lost 0 bases, and 10 bases stayed unmatched. The germline gives CDR1 MNHEY, CDR2 SVGAGI. This CDR3 has 17 residues. The CDR3 loop is CASSPRTGAYSNQPQHF. The CDR3 bases are TGTGCCAGCAGTCCGCGGACAGGAGCCTATAGCAATCAGCCCCAGCATTTT.

The gene calls are TRBV4-3 and TRBJ2-5, with TRBD1 matching over 7 bases. Germline CDR1 reads LGHNA; CDR2 reads YSLEER. Losses at the gene ends were 4 bases for V and 9 bases for J; bases not matched to a gene: 11. The CDR3 extends over 14 amino acids. The CDR3 here is CASSPSAVQGAQYF. CDR3 nucleotide sequence: TGCGCCAGCAGCCCCTCGGCAGTTCAGGGGGCCCAGTACTTC.